This T cell receptor beta chain was captured in a study of control samples from healthy donors and cancer patients. CDR3 length: 12 residues. From germline, CDR1 is MGHDK and CDR2 SYGVNS. V lost 6 bases, J lost 5 bases, and 1 base stayed unmatched. Sequenced by immunoSEQ multiplex PCR; TCRdb stores in-frame clones only, minus some. The sample lists 150,000 to 200,000 clones, 91% seen once, with approximately 1.6% in the top ten. This chain uses TRBV25-1 with TRBJ1-1, with 9 nucleotides matching TRBD1. Sequencing was carried out using blood. The clonotype originates from a woman in her twenties or thirties in good health. CDR3 sequence: CASRGTGTEAFF. CDR3 bases: TGTGCCAGCAGAGGGACAGGGACTGAAGCTTTCTTT.